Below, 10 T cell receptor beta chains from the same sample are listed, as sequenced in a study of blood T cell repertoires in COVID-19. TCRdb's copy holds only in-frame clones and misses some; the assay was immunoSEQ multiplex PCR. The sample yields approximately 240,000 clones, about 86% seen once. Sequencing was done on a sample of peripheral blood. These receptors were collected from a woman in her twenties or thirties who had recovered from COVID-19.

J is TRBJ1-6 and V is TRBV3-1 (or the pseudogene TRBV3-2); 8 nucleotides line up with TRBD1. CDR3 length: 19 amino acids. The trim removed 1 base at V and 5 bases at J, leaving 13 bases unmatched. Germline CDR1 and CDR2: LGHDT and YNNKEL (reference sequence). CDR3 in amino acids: CASSQVFRQGAFDNSPLHF. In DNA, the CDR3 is TGTGCCAGCAGCCAAGTATTTCGGCAGGGGGCGTTCGATAATTCACCCCTCCACTTT.

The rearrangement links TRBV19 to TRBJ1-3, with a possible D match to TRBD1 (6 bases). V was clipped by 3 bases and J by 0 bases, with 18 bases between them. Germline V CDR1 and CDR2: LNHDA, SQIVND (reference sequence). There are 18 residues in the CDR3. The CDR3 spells CASSMTTKDSPSGNTIYF. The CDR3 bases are TGTGCCAGTAGTATGACGACAAAGGACAGTCCCTCTGGAAACACCATATATTTT. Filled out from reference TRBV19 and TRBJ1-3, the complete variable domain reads DGGITQSPKYLFRKEGQNVTLSCEQNLNHDAMYWYRQDPGQGLRLIYYSQIVNDFQKGDIAEGYSVSREKKESFPLTVTSAQKNPTAFYLCASSMTTKDSPSGNTIYFGEGSWLTVV.

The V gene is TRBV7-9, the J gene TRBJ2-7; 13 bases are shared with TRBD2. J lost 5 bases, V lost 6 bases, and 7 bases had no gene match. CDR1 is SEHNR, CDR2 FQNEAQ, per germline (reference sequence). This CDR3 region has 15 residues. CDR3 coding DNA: TGTGCCAGCAGATCGGGACTAGCGGGGAATAACGAGCAGTACTTC. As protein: CASRSGLAGNNEQYF. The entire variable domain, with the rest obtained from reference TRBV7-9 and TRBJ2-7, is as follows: DTGVSQNPRHKITKRGQNVTFRCDPISEHNRLYWYRQTLGQGPEFLTYFQNEAQLEKSRLLSDRFSAERPKGSFSTLEIQRTEQGDSAMYLCASRSGLAGNNEQYFGPGTRLTVT.

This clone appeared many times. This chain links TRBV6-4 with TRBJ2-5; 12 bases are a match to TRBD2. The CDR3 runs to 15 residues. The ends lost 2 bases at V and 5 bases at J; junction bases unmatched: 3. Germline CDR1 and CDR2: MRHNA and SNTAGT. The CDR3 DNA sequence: TGTGCCAGCAGTGACGCGACTAGCGGGGGTGAGACCCAGTACTTC. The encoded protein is CASSDATSGGETQYF.

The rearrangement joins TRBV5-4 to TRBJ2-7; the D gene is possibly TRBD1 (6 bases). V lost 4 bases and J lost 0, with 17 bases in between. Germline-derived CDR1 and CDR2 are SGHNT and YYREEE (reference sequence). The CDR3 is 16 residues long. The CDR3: CASSDLQGTFSYEQYF. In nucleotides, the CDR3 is TGTGCCAGCAGCGACCTACAGGGAACCTTCTCCTACGAGCAGTACTTC.

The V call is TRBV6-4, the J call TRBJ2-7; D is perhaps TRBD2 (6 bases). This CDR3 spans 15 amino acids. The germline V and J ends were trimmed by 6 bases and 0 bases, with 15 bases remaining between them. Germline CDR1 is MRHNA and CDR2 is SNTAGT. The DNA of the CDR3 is TGTGCCAGCAGCCCCGGGGGTAGCCTCTCCTACGAGCAGTACTTC. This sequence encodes CASSPGGSLSYEQYF.

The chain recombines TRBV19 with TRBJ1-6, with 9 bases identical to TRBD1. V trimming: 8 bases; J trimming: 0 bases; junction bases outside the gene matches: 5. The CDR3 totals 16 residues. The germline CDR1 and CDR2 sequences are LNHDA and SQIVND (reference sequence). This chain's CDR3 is CASQQGASSYNSPLHF. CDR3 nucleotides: TGTGCCAGTCAACAGGGGGCGAGCTCCTATAATTCACCCCTCCACTTT.

The DNA for the CDR3 is TGTGCCAGCAGCACCCCCCCAGGACAGGGCAGCTCCTACGAGCAGTACTTC. Translation: CASSTPPGQGSSYEQYF. The rearrangement links TRBV7-9 to TRBJ2-7; 8 nucleotides line up with TRBD1. This CDR3 has 17 residues. The germline CDR1 and CDR2 sequences are SEHNR and FQNEAQ (reference sequence). V lost 5 bases to trimming and J lost 0 bases; unmatched junction nucleotides: 12.

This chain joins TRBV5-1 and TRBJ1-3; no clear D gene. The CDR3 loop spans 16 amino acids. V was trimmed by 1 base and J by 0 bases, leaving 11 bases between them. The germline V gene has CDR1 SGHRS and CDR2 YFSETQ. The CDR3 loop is CASSLPPGSSGNTIYF. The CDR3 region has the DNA TGCGCCAGCAGCTTGCCGCCGGGGAGCTCTGGAAACACCATATATTTT.

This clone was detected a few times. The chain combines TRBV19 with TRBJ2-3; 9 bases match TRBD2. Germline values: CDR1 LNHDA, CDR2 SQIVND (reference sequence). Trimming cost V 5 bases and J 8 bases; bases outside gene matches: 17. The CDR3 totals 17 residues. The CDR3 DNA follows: TGTGCCAGTAGTCCATTCCTCGGGACTAGCAGCCCAGGTACGCAGTATTTT. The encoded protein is CASSPFLGTSSPGTQYF.